This T cell receptor beta chain was identified in a study of T cell changes during pregnancy in multiple sclerosis. The CDR3 is 14 amino acids. V dropped 7 bases and J dropped 0; count of bases not matched to a gene: 6. Germline lookup yields CDR1 GTSNPN and CDR2 SVGIG (reference sequence). TCRdb's copy holds only in-frame clones and misses some; the assay was immunoSEQ multiplex PCR. The table records around 62,000 clones, over 80% of them present only once. The sequence was obtained from a female donor with multiple sclerosis, enrolled in a pregnancy study. The sample was CD4+ T cells from peripheral blood mononuclear cells, taken in the first trimester of pregnancy. The rearrangement joins TRBV30 to TRBJ2-7, with TRBD2 matching 10 bases. The CDR3 reads CALTLAGSSYEQYF. CDR3 sequence (DNA): TGTGCCTTAACACTAGCGGGGAGCTCCTACGAGCAGTACTTC.